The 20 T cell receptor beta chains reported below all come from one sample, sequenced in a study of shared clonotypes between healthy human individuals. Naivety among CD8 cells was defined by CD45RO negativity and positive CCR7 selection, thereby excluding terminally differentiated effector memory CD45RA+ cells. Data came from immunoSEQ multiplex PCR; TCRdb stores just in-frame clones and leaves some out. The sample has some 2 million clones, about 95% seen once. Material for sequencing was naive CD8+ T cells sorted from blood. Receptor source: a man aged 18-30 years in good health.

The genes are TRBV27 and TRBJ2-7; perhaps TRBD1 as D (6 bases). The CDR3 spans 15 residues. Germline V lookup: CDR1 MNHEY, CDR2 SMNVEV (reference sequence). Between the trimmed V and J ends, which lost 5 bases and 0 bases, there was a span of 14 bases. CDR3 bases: TGTGCCAGCAGTGCCGGGACAAAGGACTCCTACGAGCAGTACTTC. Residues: CASSAGTKDSYEQYF.

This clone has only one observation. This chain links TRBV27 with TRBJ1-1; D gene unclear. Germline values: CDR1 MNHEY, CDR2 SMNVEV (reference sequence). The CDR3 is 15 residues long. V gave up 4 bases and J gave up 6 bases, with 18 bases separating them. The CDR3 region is CASSSIVGARAEAFF. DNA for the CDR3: TGTGCCAGCAGTTCGATCGTCGGCGCACGGGCTGAAGCTTTCTTT.

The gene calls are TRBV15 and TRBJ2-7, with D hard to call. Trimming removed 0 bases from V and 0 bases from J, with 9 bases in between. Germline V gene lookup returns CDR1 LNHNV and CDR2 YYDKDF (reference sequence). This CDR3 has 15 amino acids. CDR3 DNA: TGTGCCACCAGCAGAGATCTGGCAGACTCCTACGAGCAGTACTTC. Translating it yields CATSRDLADSYEQYF.

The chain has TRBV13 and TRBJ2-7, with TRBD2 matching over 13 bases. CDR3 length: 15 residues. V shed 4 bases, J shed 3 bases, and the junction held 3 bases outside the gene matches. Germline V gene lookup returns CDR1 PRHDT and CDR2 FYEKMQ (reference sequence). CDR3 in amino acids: CASSSGTSGVYEQYF. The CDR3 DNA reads TGTGCCAGCAGCTCCGGGACTAGCGGGGTCTACGAGCAGTACTTC.

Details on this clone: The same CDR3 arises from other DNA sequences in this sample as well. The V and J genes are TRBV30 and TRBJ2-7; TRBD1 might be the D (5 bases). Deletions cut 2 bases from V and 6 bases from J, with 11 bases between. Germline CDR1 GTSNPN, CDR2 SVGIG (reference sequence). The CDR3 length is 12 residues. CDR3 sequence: CAWSLGAGEQYF. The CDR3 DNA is TGTGCCTGGAGTCTAGGGGCAGGCGAGCAGTACTTC. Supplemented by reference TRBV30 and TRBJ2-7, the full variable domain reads SQTIHQWPATLVQPVGSPLSLECTVEGTSNPNLYWYRQAAGRGLQLLFYSVGIGQISSEVPQNLSASRPQDRQFILSSKKLLLSDSGFYLCAWSLGAGEQYFGPGTRLTVT.

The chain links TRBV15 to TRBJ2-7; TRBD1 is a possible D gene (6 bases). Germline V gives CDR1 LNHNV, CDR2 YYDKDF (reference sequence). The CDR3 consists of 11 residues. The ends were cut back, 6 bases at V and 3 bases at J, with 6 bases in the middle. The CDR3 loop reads CATRGGYEQYF. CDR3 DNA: TGTGCCACCAGAGGGGGCTACGAGCAGTACTTC.

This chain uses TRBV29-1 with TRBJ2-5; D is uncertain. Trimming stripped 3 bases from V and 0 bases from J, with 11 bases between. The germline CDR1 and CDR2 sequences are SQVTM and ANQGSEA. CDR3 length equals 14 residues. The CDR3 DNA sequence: TGCAGCGTTGATGCTTCGGAAGACCAAGAGACCCAGTACTTC. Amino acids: CSVDASEDQETQYF.

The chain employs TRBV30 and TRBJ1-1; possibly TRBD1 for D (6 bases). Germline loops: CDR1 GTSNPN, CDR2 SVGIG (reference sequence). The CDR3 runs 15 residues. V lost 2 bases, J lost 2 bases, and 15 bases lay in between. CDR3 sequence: CAWSTTGKGNTEAFF. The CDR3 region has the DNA TGTGCCTGGAGTACTACAGGGAAGGGAAACACTGAAGCTTTCTTT.

CDR3 loop: CASSIGQGPYNEQFF. DNA for the CDR3: TGCGCCAGCAGCATCGGACAGGGACCCTACAATGAGCAGTTCTTC. This chain uses TRBV5-1 with TRBJ2-1; the match to TRBD1 covers 8 bases. The CDR3 length is 15 residues. The trim removed 4 bases at V and 2 bases at J, leaving 5 bases unmatched. In germline, CDR1 is SGHRS, CDR2 YFSETQ.

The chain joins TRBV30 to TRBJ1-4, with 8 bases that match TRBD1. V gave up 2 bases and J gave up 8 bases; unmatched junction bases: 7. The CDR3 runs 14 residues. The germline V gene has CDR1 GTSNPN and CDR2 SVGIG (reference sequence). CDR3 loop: CAWSTGTGREKLFF. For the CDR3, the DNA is TGTGCCTGGAGTACAGGGACAGGCCGAGAAAAACTGTTTTTT. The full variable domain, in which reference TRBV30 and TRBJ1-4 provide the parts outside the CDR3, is SQTIHQWPATLVQPVGSPLSLECTVEGTSNPNLYWYRQAAGRGLQLLFYSVGIGQISSEVPQNLSASRPQDRQFILSSKKLLLSDSGFYLCAWSTGTGREKLFFGSGTQLSVL.

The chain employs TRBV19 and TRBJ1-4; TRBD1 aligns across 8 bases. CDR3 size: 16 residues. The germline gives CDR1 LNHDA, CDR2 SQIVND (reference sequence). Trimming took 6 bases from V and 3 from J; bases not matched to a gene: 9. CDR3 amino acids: CASRTSGQGPNEKLFF. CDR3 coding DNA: TGTGCCAGTAGGACCTCCGGACAGGGCCCTAATGAAAAACTGTTTTTT. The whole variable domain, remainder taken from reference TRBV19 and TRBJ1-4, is DGGITQSPKYLFRKEGQNVTLSCEQNLNHDAMYWYRQDPGQGLRLIYYSQIVNDFQKGDIAEGYSVSREKKESFPLTVTSAQKNPTAFYLCASRTSGQGPNEKLFFGSGTQLSVL.

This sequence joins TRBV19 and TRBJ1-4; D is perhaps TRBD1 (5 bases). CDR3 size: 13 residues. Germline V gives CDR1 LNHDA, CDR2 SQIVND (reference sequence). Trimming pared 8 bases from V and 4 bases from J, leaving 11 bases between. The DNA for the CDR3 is TGTGCCAGTGGGGACGGAAATAATGAAAAACTGTTTTTT. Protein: CASGDGNNEKLFF.

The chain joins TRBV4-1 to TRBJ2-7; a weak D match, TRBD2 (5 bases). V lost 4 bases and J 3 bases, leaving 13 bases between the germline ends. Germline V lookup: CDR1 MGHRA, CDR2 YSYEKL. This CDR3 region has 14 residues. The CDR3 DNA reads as TGCGCCAGCAGCCCCCAGGTAGGGAGCTACGAGCAGTACTTC. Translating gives CASSPQVGSYEQYF.

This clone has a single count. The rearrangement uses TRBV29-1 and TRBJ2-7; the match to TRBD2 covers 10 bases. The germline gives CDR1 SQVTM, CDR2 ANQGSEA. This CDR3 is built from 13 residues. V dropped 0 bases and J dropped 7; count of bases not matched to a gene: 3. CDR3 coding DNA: TGCAGCGTTGAAGAGGTTAGCGGGGGGGAGCAGTACTTC. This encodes CSVEEVSGGEQYF.

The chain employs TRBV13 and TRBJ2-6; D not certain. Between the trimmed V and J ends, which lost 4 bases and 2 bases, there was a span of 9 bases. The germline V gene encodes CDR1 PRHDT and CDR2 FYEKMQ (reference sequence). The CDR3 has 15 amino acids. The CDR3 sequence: CASSSPLAGANVLTF. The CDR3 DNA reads TGTGCCAGCAGCTCACCTTTGGCTGGGGCCAACGTCCTGACTTTC.

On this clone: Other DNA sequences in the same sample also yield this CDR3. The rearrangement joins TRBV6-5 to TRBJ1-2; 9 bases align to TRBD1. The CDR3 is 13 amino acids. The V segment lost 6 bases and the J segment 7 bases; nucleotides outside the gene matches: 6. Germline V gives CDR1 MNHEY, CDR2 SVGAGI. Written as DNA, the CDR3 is TGTGCCAGCAGCCCGGGACAGGGAGGTGGCTACACCTTC. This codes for CASSPGQGGGYTF.

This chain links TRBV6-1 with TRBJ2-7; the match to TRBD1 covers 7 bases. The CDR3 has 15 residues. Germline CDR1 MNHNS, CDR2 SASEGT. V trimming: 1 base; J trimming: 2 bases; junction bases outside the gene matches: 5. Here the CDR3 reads CASSEGGGSAYEQYF. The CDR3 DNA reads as TGTGCCAGCAGTGAAGGAGGGGGCAGCGCCTACGAGCAGTACTTC.

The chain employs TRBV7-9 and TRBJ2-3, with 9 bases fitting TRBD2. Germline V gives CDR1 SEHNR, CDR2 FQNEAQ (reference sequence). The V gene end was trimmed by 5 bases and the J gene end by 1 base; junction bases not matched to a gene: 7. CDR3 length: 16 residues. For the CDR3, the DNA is TGTGCCAGCAGCGTAGGGGCTAGCGGGGGCACAGATACGCAGTATTTT. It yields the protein CASSVGASGGTDTQYF.

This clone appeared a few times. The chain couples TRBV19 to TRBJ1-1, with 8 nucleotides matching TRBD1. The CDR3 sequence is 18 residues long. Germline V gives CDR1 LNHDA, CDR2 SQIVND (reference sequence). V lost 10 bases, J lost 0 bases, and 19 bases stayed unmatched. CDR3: CATDSVGDRGDMNTEAFF. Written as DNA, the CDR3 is TGTGCCACCGACAGTGTAGGAGACAGGGGTGATATGAACACTGAAGCTTTCTTT.

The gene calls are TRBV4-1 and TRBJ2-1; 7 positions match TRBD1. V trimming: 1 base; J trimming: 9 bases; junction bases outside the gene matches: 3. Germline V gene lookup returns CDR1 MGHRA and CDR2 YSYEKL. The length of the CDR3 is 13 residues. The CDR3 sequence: CASSQATGIEQFF. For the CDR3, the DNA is TGCGCCAGCAGCCAAGCGACAGGGATTGAGCAGTTCTTC.